The T cell receptor beta chain described here comes from a study of blood T cell repertoires in COVID-19. Study-wide background: Collection of acute and convalescent COVID-19 samples took place in the United States, Italy and Spain. T cells, B-cell-depleted T cells, or PBMCs provided the cDNA or gDNA that served as material.

In germline, CDR1 is LNHNV, CDR2 YYDKDF (reference sequence). The CDR3 consists of 16 residues. V lost 1 base and J lost 0, with 9 bases in between. As originally analysed: The assay estimated nucleated cells by amplifying reference gene primers. Produced via immunoSEQ multiplex PCR; TCRdb's table is partial and in-frame only. The V and J calls and clone size were taken over from that table, and D and trimming were inferred from the DNA. The sample includes a few hundred thousand clones, around 81% of them seen just once. The rearrangement links TRBV15 to TRBJ2-2; possible D gene TRBD2, 5 bases. The source material was peripheral blood. The TCR sequence derives from a woman aged 45-59 years with active or convalescent COVID-19. Here the CDR3 DNA reads TGTGCCACCAGCAGAGCGGAGGCGGCGAACACCGGGGAGCTGTTTTTT. It yields the protein CATSRAEAANTGELFF. The full variable domain, rest sourced from reference TRBV15 and TRBJ2-2, is DAMVIQNPRYQVTQFGKPVTLSCSQTLNHNVMYWYQQKSSQAPKLLFHYYDKDFNNEADTPDNFQSRRPNTSFCFLDIRSPGLGDTAMYLCATSRAEAANTGELFFGEGSRLTVL.